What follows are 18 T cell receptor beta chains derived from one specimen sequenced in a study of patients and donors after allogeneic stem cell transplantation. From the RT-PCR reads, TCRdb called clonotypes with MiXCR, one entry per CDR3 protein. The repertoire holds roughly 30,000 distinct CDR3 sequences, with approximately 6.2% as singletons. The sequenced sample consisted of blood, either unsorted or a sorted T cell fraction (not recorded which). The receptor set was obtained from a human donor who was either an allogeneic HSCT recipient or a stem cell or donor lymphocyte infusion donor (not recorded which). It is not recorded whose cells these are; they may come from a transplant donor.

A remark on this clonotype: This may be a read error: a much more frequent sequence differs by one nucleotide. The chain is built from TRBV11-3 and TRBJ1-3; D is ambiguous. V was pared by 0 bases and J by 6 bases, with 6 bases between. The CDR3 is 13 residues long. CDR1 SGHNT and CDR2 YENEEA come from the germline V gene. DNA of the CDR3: TGTGCCAGCAGCTTAGAGCCCGAAAACACCATATATTTT. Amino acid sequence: CASSLEPENTIYF.

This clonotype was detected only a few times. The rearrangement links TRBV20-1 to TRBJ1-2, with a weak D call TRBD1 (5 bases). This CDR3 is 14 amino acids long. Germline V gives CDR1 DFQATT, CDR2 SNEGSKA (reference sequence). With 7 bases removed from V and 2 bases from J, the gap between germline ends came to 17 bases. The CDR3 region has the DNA TGCAGTGGCATGACAGAGAGCCCAAACTATGGCTACACCTTC. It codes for CSGMTESPNYGYTF.

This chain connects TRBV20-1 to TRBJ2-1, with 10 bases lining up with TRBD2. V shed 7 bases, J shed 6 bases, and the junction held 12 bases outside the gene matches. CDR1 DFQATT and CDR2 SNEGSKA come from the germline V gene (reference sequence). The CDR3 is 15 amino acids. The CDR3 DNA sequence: TGCAGTGTTAGTTGGAGCGGGAGGGCCAGCAATGAGCAGTTCTTC. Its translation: CSVSWSGRASNEQFF.

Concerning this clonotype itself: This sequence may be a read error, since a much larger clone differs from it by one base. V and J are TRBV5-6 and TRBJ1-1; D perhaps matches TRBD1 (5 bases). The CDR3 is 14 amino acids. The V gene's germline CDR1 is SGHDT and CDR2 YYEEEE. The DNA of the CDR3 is TGTGCCAGCAGCTTGTGGGGGTTGAACACTGAAACTTTCTTT. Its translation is CASSLWGLNTETFF.

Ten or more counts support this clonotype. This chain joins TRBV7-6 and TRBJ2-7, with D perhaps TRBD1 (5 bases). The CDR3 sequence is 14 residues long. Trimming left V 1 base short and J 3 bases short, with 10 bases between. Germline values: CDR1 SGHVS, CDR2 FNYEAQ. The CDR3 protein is CASSLDPDSYEQYF. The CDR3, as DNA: TGTGCCAGCAGCTTAGATCCCGACAGCTACGAGCAGTACTTC.

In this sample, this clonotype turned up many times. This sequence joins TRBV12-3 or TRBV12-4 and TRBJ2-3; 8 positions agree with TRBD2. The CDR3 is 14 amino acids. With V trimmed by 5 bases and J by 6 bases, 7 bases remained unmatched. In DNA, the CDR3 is TGTGCCAGCAGTCTAACGGGAGGGGGGGATACGCAGTATTTT. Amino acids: CASSLTGGGDTQYF.

CDR3 sequence: CASRGLAGYEQYF. Here the CDR3 DNA reads TGTGCCAGCAGAGGACTAGCGGGATACGAGCAGTACTTC. This chain joins TRBV6-2 or TRBV6-3 and TRBJ2-7, with TRBD2 matching over 12 bases. The V gene's germline CDR1 is MNHEY and CDR2 SVGEGT. V lost 6 bases to trimming and J lost 4 bases; unmatched junction nucleotides: 1. CDR3 size: 13 residues.

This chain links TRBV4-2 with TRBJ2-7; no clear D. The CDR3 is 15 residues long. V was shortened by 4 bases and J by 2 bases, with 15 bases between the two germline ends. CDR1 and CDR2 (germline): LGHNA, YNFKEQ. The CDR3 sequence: CASSPEALPAYEQYF. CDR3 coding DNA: TGTGCCAGCAGCCCTGAGGCCCTGCCGGCCTACGAGCAGTACTTC.

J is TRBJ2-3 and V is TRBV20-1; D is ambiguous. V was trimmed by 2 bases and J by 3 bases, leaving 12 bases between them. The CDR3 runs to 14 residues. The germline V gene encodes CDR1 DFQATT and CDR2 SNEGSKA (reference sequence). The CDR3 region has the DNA TGCAGTGCTAGATGGCCGAGCGAAACAGATACGCAGTATTTT. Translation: CSARWPSETDTQYF.

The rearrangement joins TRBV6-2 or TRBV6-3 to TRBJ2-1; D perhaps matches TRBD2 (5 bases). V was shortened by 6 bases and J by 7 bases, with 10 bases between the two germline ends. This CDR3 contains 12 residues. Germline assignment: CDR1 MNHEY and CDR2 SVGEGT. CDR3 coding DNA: TGTGCCAGCAGGCAACTAGTTAATGAGCAGTTCTTC. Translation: CASRQLVNEQFF.

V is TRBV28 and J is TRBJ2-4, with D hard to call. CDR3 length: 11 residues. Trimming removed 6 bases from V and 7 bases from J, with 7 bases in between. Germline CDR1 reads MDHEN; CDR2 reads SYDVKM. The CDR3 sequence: CASSRGNIQYF. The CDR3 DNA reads TGTGCCAGCAGCCGTGGGAACATTCAGTACTTC.

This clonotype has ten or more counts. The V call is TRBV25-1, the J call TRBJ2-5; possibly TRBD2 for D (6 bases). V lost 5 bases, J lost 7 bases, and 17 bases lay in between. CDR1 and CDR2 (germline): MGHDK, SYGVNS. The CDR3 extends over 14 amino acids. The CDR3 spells CASSPHGGIVTQYF. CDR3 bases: TGTGCCAGCAGTCCTCATGGCGGGATAGTGACCCAGTACTTC.

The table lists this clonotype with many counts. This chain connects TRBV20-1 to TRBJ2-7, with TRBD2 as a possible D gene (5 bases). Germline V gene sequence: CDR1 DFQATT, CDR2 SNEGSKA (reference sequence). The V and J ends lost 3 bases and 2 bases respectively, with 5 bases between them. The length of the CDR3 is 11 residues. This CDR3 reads CSAREAYEQYF. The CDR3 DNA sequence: TGCAGTGCTAGGGAGGCCTACGAGCAGTACTTC.

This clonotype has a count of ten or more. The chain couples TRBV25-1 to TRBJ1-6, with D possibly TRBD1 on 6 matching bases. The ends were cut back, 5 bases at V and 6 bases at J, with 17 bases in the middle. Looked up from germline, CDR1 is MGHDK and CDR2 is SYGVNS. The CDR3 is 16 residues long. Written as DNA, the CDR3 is TGTGCCAGCAGTTCATTCCTCGGGGGCTTTAATTCACCCCTCCACTTT. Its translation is CASSSFLGGFNSPLHF.

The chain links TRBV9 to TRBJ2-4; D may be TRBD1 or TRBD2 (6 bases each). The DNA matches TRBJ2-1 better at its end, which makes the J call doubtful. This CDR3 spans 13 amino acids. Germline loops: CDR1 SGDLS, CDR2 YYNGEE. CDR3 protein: CASSVTGGNFQFF. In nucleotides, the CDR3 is TGTGCCAGCAGCGTGACAGGAGGGAACTTTCAGTTCTTC.

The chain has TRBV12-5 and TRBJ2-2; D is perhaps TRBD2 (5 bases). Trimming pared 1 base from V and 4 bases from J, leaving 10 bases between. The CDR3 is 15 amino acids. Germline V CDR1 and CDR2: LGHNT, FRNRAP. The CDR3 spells CASGLGLATTGELFF. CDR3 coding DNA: TGTGCTAGTGGTTTGGGTCTAGCTACCACCGGGGAGCTGTTTTTT.

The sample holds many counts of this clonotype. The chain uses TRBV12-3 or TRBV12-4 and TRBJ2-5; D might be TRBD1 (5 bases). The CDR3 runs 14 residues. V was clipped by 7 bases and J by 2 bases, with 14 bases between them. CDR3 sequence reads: CASNSRQSQETQYF. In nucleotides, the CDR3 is TGTGCCAGCAACTCCCGACAGTCACAAGAGACCCAGTACTTC.

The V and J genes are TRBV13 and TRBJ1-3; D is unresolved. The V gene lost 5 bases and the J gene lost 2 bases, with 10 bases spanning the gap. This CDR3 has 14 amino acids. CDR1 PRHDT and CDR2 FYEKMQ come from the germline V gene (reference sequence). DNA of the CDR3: TGTGCCAGCAGCCGAGAGTTAGCTGGAAACACCATATATTTT. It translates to CASSRELAGNTIYF.